This T cell receptor (beta chain) was profiled in a study of blood T cell repertoires in COVID-19. Study details: Sites in the United States, Italy and Spain provided acute and convalescent COVID-19 samples.

This CDR3 contains 15 residues. Looked up from germline, CDR1 is SGDLS and CDR2 is YYNGEE. Trimming stripped 3 bases from V and 4 bases from J, with 11 bases between. Using immunoSEQ multiplex PCR, the repertoire was profiled, and TCRdb retains in-frame clones only, with some absent. Altogether about 200,000 clones are present, about 93% being singletons, with the ten largest covering over 0.75%. The TCR was taken from a man in his 60s with COVID-19, enrolled during active disease. The gene calls are TRBV9 and TRBJ1-6; D perhaps matches TRBD1 (6 bases). The sequenced sample was peripheral blood. CDR3 loop: CASSDGQTYNSPLHF. The CDR3 DNA follows: TGTGCCAGCAGCGATGGACAGACGTATAATTCACCCCTCCACTTT. The whole variable domain, filled in from reference TRBV9 and TRBJ1-6, reads DSGVTQTPKHLITATGQRVTLRCSPRSGDLSVYWYQQSLDQGLQFLIQYYNGEERAKGNILERFSAQQFPDLHSELNLSSLELGDSALYFCASSDGQTYNSPLHFGNGTRLTVT.